The source of this TCR beta chain is a study of metastatic and nonmetastatic thyroid tumors. Overall study: Repertoires were compared across blood and tumor or nodule tissue from malignant and benign thyroid patients. Regarding the study as a whole: It was reported that TCR beta diversity was significantly higher in malignant thyroid tumors than benign nodules, in blood and tumor.

Worth noting for this clone: No antigen is known for it. A much larger clone differs from this one at a single base, so this may be a read error.

Original analysis: Variation in CDR3 across clinicopathological groups served as the basis for constructing a distant-metastasis classifier in papillary thyroid cancer. TCRdb re-called the PCR reads via MiXCR. What appears here as the V and J calls and clone size reflects TCRdb's work, not the paper's. The table lists about 52,000 clones, approximately 15% of them singletons. V was shortened by 4 bases and J by 4 bases, with 10 bases between the two germline ends. CDR3 length equals 13 residues. CDR1 MNHNS and CDR2 SASEGT come from the germline V gene. Ahead of thyroid surgery, no patient had received treatment of any kind.

The J gene is TRBJ1-2, the V gene TRBV6-1; D is undetermined. This receptor was taken from a female donor with papillary thyroid cancer or a benign thyroid nodule (not recorded which). Some clones in this sample may be carry-over from other donors' samples. Sequencing input: blood. CDR3 residues: CASSAGSSYGYTF. In DNA, the CDR3 is TGTGCCAGCAGTGCCGGGAGCTCCTATGGCTACACCTTC.